The sequence of this TCR beta chain was determined in a study of blood T cell repertoires in COVID-19. Study-level background: PBMCs, B-cell-depleted T cells, or T cells were the source of the cDNA or gDNA that made up the material.

Germline CDR1 MDHEN, CDR2 SYDVKM. The CDR3 runs 12 residues. Trimming shortened V by 5 bases and J by 5 bases, and 9 bases separated the two germline ends. Generated by immunoSEQ multiplex PCR, the TCRdb table keeps only in-frame clones and is missing some. This sample has tens of thousands of clones, with 86% found just once. The specimen sequenced was peripheral blood. V is TRBV28 and J is TRBJ2-5; D is unresolved. The sequence was obtained from a human donor in a cohort sampled during active COVID-19. Here the CDR3 reads CASSLSPETQYF. The CDR3 DNA sequence: TGTGCCAGCAGTCTGAGCCCGGAGACCCAGTACTTC.